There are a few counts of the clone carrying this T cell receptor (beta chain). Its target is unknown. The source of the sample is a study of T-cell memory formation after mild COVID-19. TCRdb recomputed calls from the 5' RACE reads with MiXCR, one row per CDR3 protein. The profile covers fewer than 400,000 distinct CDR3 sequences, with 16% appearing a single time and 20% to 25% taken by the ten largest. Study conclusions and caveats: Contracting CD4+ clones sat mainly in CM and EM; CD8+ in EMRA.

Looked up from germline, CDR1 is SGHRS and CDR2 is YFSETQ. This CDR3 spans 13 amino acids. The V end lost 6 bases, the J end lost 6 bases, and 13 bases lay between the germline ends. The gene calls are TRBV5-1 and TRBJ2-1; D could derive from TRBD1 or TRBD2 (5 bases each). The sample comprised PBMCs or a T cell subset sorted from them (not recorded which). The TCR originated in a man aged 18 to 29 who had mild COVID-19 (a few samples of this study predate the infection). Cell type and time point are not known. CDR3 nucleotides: TGCGCCAGCACCTCCCAGGGACCCAATGAGCAGTTCTTC. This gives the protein CASTSQGPNEQFF.